This passage covers 22 T cell receptor beta chains from one sample sequenced in a study of molecular identifiers for immune sequencing clone quantification. MiXCR, applied by TCRdb to the PCR reads, yields one record per CDR3 protein. In the table there are under 600,000 distinct CDR3 sequences, about a quarter of which are singletons. Specimen: naive CD8+ T cells from blood, with Jurkat cell RNA spiked in. As for subset: FACS-sorted CD8+CD4-CCR7+CD45RA+ naive T cells. These receptors were collected from a human donor in good health. Some libraries in this study had Jurkat cell RNA spiked in.

This clonotype has ten or more counts. This chain joins TRBV6-2 or TRBV6-3 and TRBJ2-7; TRBD2 matches at 15 bases. The germline gives CDR1 MNHEY, CDR2 SVGEGT. The CDR3 is 14 residues long. With 6 bases clipped from V and 6 bases from J, the junction kept 3 bases outside the gene matches. CDR3 sequence: CASSGLAGGPEQYF. Written as DNA, the CDR3 is TGTGCCAGCAGCGGACTAGCGGGAGGGCCCGAGCAGTACTTC.

The chain employs TRBV19 and TRBJ1-5; D gene uncertain. The CDR3 runs 13 residues. CDR1 and CDR2 from the germline V gene are LNHDA and SQIVND (reference sequence). V lost 7 bases and J lost 3, with 10 bases in between. The CDR3 here is CASKGIYNQPQHF. The CDR3 nucleotides are TGTGCCAGTAAGGGAATATACAATCAGCCCCAGCATTTT.

Notes on this clonotype: Since a much larger clone is just one base distant, this may be a read error. This chain links TRBV3-1 with TRBJ1-5; D gene unclear. The CDR3 runs to 15 residues. Germline-derived CDR1 and CDR2 are LGHDT and YNNKEL (reference sequence). This CDR3 reads CASSQEQYSNQPQDF. The DNA for the CDR3 is TGTGCCAGCAGCCAAGAACAGTATAGCAATCAGCCCCAGGATTTT.

This clonotype was recorded at least ten times. The V gene is TRBV28, the J gene TRBJ1-5; D is undetermined. V was shortened by 5 bases and J by 7 bases, with 9 bases between the two germline ends. Germline V gives CDR1 MDHEN, CDR2 SYDVKM. The CDR3 is made up of 12 amino acids. CDR3 DNA sequence: TGTGCCAGCAGTCCCTTTCCCCAGCCCCAGCATTTT. Residues: CASSPFPQPQHF.

This clonotype has a handful of counts. A much larger clone differs by one base, so this may be a read error. The chain recombines TRBV20-1 with TRBJ1-3; D is undetermined. Germline V gene sequence: CDR1 DFQATT, CDR2 SNEGSKA (reference sequence). The CDR3 loop spans 15 amino acids. The CDR3 DNA is TGCAGTGCTAGAGAGGGAGACGGCTCTGGAAACACCATGTATTTT. This gives the protein CSAREGDGSGNTMYF.

The J gene is TRBJ1-1, the V gene TRBV19; a possible D gene is TRBD1 (5 bases). Germline V gene lookup returns CDR1 LNHDA and CDR2 SQIVND (reference sequence). The CDR3 covers 17 residues. V lost 2 bases and J lost 1, with 17 bases in between. CDR3 DNA: TGTGCCAGTAGTATACTATCTGGGGGTGGGGAGAACACTGAAGCTTTCTTT. Its protein product is CASSILSGGGENTEAFF.

This clonotype was observed a handful of times. The chain recombines TRBV6-5 with TRBJ1-1; D remains ambiguous. The CDR3 has 14 amino acids. Germline lookup yields CDR1 MNHEY and CDR2 SVGAGI. The V and J ends lost 2 bases and 4 bases respectively, with 11 bases between them. The CDR3 DNA sequence: TGTGCCAGCAGTTACCGGGCGGGTGCCACTGAAGCTTTCTTT. Translation: CASSYRAGATEAFF.

This clonotype was seen a handful of times. V gene TRBV12-3 or TRBV12-4 combines with J gene TRBJ2-2, with 8 bases fitting TRBD2. J lost 4 bases, V lost 5 bases, and 6 bases had no gene match. The CDR3 consists of 15 residues. CDR3 region: CASSVTSGPTGELFF. CDR3 DNA: TGTGCCAGCAGTGTTACTAGCGGACCCACCGGGGAGCTGTTTTTT.

This clonotype has a count of ten or more. The chain is built from TRBV7-9 and TRBJ1-1; no clear D gene. There are 14 residues in the CDR3. V lost 2 bases to trimming and J lost 3 bases, with 10 bases between them. Per the germline V gene, CDR1 is SEHNR and CDR2 is FQNEAQ (reference sequence). This CDR3 reads CASSLTDWDTEAFF. CDR3 in DNA: TGTGCCAGCAGCTTAACAGACTGGGACACTGAAGCTTTCTTT.

The CDR3 DNA reads TGCGCCAGCAGCCTAGGACAGGGGGCAGAAGCTTTCTTT. It is translated as CASSLGQGAEAFF. V and J are TRBV5-1 and TRBJ1-1, with 11 bases fitting TRBD1. Germline assignment: CDR1 SGHRS and CDR2 YFSETQ. The CDR3 is 13 amino acids. The V gene end was trimmed by 4 bases and the J gene end by 8 bases; junction bases not matched to a gene: 4. The full variable domain, its missing parts supplied by reference TRBV5-1 and TRBJ1-1, is KAGVTQTPRYLIKTRGQQVTLSCSPISGHRSVSWYQQTPGQGLQFLFEYFSETQRNKGNFPGRFSGRQFSNSRSEMNVSTLELGDSALYLCASSLGQGAEAFFGQGTRLTVV.

As regards this clonotype: This may come from a read error, since a much larger clone is one base off. This rearrangement joins TRBV20-1 to TRBJ1-2; D remains ambiguous. CDR3 length: 14 amino acids. V was cut by 0 bases and J by 4 bases, with 12 bases left in between. Germline CDR1 and CDR2: DFQATT and SNEGSKA (reference sequence). In DNA, the CDR3 is TGCAGTGCTAGAGATCGGATCAGGATCTATGGCTACACCTTC. Translating it yields CSARDRIRIYGYTF.

In this sample, this clonotype turned up once. The chain links TRBV7-9 to TRBJ1-2; D remains ambiguous. V gave up 1 base and J gave up 5 bases, with 11 bases separating them. Germline loops: CDR1 SEHNR, CDR2 FQNEAQ (reference sequence). CDR3 length equals 14 residues. The CDR3 DNA follows: TGTGCCAGCAGCTTAGTAAGCGCCCTATATGGCTACACCTTC. Translating gives CASSLVSALYGYTF.

This clonotype appeared a few times. This chain uses TRBV19 with TRBJ2-2; tentatively, D is TRBD2 (5 bases). CDR3 length equals 17 residues. The germline CDR1 and CDR2 sequences are LNHDA and SQIVND (reference sequence). Deletions cut 5 bases from V and 1 base from J, with 17 bases between. The CDR3 sequence: CASSLSPLRGNTGELFF. The CDR3 bases are TGTGCCAGTAGTCTCTCGCCCCTCCGGGGGAACACCGGGGAGCTGTTTTTT.

This clonotype was counted only a few times. The chain recombines TRBV4-1 with TRBJ1-5; a weak D match, TRBD1 (6 bases). The CDR3 is 16 amino acids. V lost 0 bases and J lost 1, with 10 bases in between. The germline CDR1 and CDR2 sequences are MGHRA and YSYEKL. CDR3 sequence reads: CASSQDRGASNQPQHF. DNA for the CDR3: TGCGCCAGCAGCCAAGATCGGGGGGCGAGCAATCAGCCCCAGCATTTT.

This clonotype was seen more than once but under ten times. The chain carries TRBV27 and TRBJ2-7, with 7 bases matching TRBD1. The germline CDR1 and CDR2 sequences are MNHEY and SMNVEV (reference sequence). With 3 bases clipped from V and 4 bases from J, the junction kept 3 bases outside the gene matches. The CDR3 loop spans 13 amino acids. The CDR3 is CASSLGQKYEQYF. As DNA, the CDR3 is TGTGCCAGCAGTTTGGGACAGAAATACGAGCAGTACTTC.

This clonotype was detected only a few times. The chain uses TRBV20-1 and TRBJ1-3, with D hard to call. Per germline, CDR1 DFQATT and CDR2 SNEGSKA (reference sequence). V lost 0 bases and J lost 0, with 6 bases in between. There are 14 residues in the CDR3. The CDR3 region has the DNA TGCAGTGCTAGAGATCCGGGCTCTGGAAACACCATATATTTT. It yields the protein CSARDPGSGNTIYF.

The rearrangement links TRBV29-1 to TRBJ2-1; a possible D gene is TRBD1 (8 bases). Trimming took off 5 bases at V and 8 bases at J, with 22 bases between the two ends. The CDR3 loop spans 15 amino acids. Germline V lookup: CDR1 SQVTM, CDR2 ANQGSEA. CDR3: CSVTNRGGVIHEQFF. The CDR3 DNA is TGCAGCGTTACCAACAGGGGGGGGGTAATACATGAGCAGTTCTTC.

The chain carries TRBV9 and TRBJ2-2; a possible D gene is TRBD1 (5 bases). With 3 bases removed from V and 0 bases from J, the gap between germline ends came to 15 bases. The CDR3 is made up of 17 amino acids. Germline CDR1 and CDR2: SGDLS and YYNGEE. The CDR3 DNA is TGTGCCAGCAGCGCGAATTACAGGCCCGCGAACACCGGGGAGCTGTTTTTT. Translating it yields CASSANYRPANTGELFF.

This clonotype was recorded a few times. The V call is TRBV6-2 or TRBV6-3, the J call TRBJ2-1, with D tentatively TRBD2 (6 bases). There are 13 residues in the CDR3. V was cut by 5 bases and J by 9 bases, with 14 bases left in between. Germline values: CDR1 MNHEY, CDR2 SVGEGT. The CDR3 loop reads CASSQQQEGEQFF. CDR3 bases: TGTGCCAGCAGTCAACAGCAGGAGGGTGAGCAGTTCTTC.

This clonotype was counted at least ten times. In nucleotides, the CDR3 is TGCGCCAGCAGCGCCCACTCTAGCGATGAGCAGTTCTTC. Translation gives CASSAHSSDEQFF. V gene TRBV4-1 combines with J gene TRBJ2-1, with a weak D call TRBD2 (6 bases). CDR1 and CDR2 from the germline V gene are MGHRA and YSYEKL. The CDR3 totals 13 residues. Trimming cost V 5 bases and J 8 bases, with 13 bases left between them.

In this sample, this clonotype turned up a few times. V is TRBV27 and J is TRBJ2-7; TRBD1 matches at 10 bases. Germline CDR1 reads MNHEY; CDR2 reads SMNVEV (reference sequence). With V trimmed by 8 bases and J by 5 bases, 12 bases remained unmatched. The CDR3 has 15 amino acids. The CDR3 loop is CASAWGGQGSDEQYF. The CDR3 DNA follows: TGTGCCAGCGCGTGGGGGGGACAGGGGTCGGACGAGCAGTACTTC.

This clonotype showed up just a few times. This chain uses TRBV12-3 or TRBV12-4 with TRBJ2-5; D is undetermined. CDR3 size: 14 residues. V was pared by 4 bases and J by 1 base, with 10 bases between. This chain's CDR3 is CASSSQATQETQYF. The DNA of the CDR3 is TGTGCCAGCAGTTCCCAGGCGACCCAAGAGACCCAGTACTTC.